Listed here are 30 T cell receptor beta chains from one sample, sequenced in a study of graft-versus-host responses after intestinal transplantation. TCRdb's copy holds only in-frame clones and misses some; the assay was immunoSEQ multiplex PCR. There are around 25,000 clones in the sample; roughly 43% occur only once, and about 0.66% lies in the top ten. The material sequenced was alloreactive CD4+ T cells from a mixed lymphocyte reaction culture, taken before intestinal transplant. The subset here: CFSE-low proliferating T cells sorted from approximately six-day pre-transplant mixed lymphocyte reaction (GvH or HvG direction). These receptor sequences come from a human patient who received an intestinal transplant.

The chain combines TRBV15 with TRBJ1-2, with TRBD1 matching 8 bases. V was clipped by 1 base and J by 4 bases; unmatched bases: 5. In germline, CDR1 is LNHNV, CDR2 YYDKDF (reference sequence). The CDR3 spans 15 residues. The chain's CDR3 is CATSRGRGRGYGYTF. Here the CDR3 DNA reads TGTGCCACCAGCAGAGGCAGGGGGCGCGGCTATGGCTACACCTTC.

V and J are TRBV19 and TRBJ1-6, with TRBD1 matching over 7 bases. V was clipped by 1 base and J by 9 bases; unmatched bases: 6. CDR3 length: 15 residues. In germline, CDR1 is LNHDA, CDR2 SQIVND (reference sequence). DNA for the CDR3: TGTGCCAGTAGTATAGGACAGGGAGTAGGTTCACCCCTCCACTTT. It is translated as CASSIGQGVGSPLHF.

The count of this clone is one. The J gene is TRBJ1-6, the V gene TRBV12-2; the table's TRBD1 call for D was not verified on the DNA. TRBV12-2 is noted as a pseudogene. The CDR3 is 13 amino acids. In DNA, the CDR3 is TGTGCAAGTCGCTCGTGGACAGATTCACCCCTCCACTTT. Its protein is CASRSWTDSPLHF.

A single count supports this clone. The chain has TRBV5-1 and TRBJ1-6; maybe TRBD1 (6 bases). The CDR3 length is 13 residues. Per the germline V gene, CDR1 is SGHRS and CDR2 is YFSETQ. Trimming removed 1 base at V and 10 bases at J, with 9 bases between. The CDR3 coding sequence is TGCGCCAGCAGCTTGACAGGGAACTCACCCCTCCACTTT. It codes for CASSLTGNSPLHF.

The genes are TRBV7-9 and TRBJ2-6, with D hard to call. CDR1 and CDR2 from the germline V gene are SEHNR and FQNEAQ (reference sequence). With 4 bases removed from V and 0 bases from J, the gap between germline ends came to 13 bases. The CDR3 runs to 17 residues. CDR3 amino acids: CASSSPYSSSGANVLTF. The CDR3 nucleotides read TGTGCCAGCAGCTCCCCATATTCCAGCTCTGGGGCCAACGTCCTGACTTTC.

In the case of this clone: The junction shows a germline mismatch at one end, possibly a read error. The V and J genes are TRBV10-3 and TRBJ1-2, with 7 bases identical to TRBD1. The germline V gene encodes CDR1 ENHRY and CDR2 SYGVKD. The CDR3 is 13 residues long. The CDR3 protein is CAIRRTGNYDYTF. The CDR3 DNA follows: TGTGCCATCAGGAGGACAGGAAACTATGACTACACCTTC.

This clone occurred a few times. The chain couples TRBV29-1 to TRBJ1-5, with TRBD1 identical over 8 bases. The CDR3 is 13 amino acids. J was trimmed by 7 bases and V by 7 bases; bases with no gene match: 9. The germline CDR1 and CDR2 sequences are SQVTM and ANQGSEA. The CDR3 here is CSGATGVGQPQHF. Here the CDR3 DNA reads TGCAGCGGCGCGACAGGGGTGGGACAGCCCCAGCATTTT.

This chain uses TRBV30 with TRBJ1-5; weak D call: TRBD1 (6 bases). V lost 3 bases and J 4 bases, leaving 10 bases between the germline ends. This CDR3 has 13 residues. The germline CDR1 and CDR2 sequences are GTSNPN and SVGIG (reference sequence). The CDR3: CAWSRGSNQPQHF. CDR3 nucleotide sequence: TGTGCCTGGAGCAGGGGAAGTAATCAGCCCCAGCATTTT.

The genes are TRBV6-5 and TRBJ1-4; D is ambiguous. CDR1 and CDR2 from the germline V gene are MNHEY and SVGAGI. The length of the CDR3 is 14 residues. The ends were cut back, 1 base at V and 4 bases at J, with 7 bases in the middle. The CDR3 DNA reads TGTGCCAGCAGTTACTGGCAAGATAATGAAAAACTGTTTTTT. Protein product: CASSYWQDNEKLFF.

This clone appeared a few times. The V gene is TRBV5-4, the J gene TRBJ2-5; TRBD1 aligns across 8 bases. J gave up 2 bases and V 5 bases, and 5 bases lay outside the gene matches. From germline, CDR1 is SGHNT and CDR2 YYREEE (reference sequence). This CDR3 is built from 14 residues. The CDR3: CASSTTGGQETQYF. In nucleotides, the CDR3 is TGTGCCAGCAGTACCACAGGGGGGCAAGAGACCCAGTACTTC.

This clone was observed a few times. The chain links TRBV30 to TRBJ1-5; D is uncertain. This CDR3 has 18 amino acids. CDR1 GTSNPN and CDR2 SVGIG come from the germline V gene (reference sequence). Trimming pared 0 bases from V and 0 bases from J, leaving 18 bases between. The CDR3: CAWSVMAGGFYSNQPQHF. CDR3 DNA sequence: TGTGCCTGGAGTGTGATGGCAGGAGGATTTTATAGCAATCAGCCCCAGCATTTT.

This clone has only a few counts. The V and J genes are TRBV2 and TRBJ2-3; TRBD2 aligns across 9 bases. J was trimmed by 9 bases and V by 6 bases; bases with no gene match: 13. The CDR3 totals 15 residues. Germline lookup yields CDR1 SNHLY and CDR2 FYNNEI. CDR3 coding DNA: TGTGCCAGCAGGCCTCTCCGGGTAGCGGGAGAAACGCAGTATTTT. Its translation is CASRPLRVAGETQYF.

The DNA for the CDR3 is TGTGCCATCAGTGATTGGCCCCAGCGTGGCTACACCTTC. This gives the protein CAISDWPQRGYTF. The chain links TRBV10-3 to TRBJ1-2; D is undetermined. The ends were cut back, 3 bases at V and 7 bases at J, with 12 bases in the middle. Germline values: CDR1 ENHRY, CDR2 SYGVKD. The CDR3 covers 13 residues.

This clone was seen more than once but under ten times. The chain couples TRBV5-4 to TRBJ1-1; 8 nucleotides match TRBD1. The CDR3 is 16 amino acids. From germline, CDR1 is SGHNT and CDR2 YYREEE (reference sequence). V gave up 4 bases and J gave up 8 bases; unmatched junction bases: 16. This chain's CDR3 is CASSAGRQGTGLEAFF. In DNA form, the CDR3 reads TGTGCCAGCAGCGCGGGACGACAGGGGACAGGTTTAGAAGCTTTCTTT.

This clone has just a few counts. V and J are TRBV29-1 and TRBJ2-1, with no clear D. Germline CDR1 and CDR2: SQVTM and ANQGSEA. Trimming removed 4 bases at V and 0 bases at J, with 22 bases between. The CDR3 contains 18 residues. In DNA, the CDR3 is TGCAGCGTTGTTTATTTCACAGCACAAACGAGCTCCTACAATGAGCAGTTCTTC. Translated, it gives CSVVYFTAQTSSYNEQFF.

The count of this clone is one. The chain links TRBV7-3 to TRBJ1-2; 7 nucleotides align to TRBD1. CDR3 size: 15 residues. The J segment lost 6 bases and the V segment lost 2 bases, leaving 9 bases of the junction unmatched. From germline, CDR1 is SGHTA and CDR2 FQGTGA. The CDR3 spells CASSLEGGAPNGYTF. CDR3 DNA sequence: TGTGCCAGCAGCTTAGAAGGGGGCGCCCCGAATGGCTACACCTTC. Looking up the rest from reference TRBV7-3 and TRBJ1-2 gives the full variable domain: GAGVSQTPSNKVTEKGKYVELRCDPISGHTALYWYRQSLGQGPEFLIYFQGTGAADDSGLPNDRFFAVRPEGSVSTLKIQRTERGDSAVYLCASSLEGGAPNGYTFGSGTRLTVV.

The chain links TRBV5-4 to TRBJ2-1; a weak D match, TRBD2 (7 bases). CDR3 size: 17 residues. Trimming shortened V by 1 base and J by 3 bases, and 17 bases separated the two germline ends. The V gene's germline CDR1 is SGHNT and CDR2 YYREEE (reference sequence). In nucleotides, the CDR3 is TGTGCCAGCAGCTTGCCGGGGGGCGGGACCCGCTACAATGAGCAGTTCTTC. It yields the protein CASSLPGGGTRYNEQFF.

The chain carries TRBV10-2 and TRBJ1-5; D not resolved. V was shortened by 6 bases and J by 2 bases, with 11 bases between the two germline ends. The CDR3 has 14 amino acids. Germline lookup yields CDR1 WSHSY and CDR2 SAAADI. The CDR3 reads CASRREAGNQPQHF. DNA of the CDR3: TGCGCCAGCAGGCGGGAAGCCGGCAATCAGCCCCAGCATTTT.

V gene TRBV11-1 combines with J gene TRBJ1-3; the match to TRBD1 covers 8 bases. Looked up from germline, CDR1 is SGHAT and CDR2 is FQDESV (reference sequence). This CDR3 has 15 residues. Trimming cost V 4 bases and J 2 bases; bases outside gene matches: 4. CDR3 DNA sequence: TGTGCCAGCAGCTCATGGACAGGGCCTGGAAACACCATATATTTT. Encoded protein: CASSSWTGPGNTIYF.

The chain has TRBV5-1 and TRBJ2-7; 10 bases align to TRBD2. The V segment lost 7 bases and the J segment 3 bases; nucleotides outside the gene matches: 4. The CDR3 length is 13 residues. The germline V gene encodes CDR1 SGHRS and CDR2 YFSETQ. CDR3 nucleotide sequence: TGCGCCAGCCAATTAGCGGGAGGCTACGAGCAGTACTTC. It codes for CASQLAGGYEQYF.

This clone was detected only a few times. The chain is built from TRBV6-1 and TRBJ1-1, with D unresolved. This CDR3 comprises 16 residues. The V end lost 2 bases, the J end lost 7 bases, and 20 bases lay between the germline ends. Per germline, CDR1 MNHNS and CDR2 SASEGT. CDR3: CASSEWVWPDRGEAFF. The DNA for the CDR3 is TGTGCCAGCAGTGAATGGGTTTGGCCAGACCGAGGTGAAGCTTTCTTT.

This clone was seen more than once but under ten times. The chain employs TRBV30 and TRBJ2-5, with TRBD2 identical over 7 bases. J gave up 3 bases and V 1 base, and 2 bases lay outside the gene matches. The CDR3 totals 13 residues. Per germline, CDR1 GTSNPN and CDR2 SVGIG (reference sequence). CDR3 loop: CAWSGGGKETQYF. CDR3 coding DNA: TGTGCCTGGAGTGGCGGGGGAAAAGAGACCCAGTACTTC.

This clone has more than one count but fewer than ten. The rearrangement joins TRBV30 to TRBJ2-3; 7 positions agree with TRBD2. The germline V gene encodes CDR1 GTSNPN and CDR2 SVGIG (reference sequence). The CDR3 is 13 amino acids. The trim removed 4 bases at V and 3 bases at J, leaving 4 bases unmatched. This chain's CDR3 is CAWKREVTDTQYF. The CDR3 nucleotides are TGTGCCTGGAAGCGGGAAGTAACAGATACGCAGTATTTT.

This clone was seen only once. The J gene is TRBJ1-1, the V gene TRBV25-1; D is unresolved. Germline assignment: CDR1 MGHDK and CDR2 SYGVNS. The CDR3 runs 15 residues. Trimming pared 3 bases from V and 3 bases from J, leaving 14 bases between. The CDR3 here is CASSDARGVDTEAFF. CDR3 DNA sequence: TGTGCCAGCAGTGATGCCCGGGGTGTGGACACTGAAGCTTTCTTT.

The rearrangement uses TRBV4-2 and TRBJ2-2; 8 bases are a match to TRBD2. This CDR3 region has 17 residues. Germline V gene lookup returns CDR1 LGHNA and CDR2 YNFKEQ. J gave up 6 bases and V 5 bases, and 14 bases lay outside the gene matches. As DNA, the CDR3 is TGTGCCAGCAGCTCAGAGGGGCGGGGGGCGTCTTCCGGGGAGCTGTTTTTT. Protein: CASSSEGRGASSGELFF.

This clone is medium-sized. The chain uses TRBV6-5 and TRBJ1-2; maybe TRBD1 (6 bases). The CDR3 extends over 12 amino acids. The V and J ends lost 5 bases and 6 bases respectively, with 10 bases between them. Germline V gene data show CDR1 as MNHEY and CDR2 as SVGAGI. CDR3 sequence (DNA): TGTGCCAGCAGTAAAAACAGGGATGGCTACACCTTC. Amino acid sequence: CASSKNRDGYTF.

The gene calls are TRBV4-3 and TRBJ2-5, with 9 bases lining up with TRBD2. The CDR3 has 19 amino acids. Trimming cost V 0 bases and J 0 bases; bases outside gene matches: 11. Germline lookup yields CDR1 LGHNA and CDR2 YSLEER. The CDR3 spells CASSQDWEAGGPNQETQYF. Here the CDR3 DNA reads TGCGCCAGCAGCCAAGATTGGGAAGCGGGGGGTCCTAACCAAGAGACCCAGTACTTC.

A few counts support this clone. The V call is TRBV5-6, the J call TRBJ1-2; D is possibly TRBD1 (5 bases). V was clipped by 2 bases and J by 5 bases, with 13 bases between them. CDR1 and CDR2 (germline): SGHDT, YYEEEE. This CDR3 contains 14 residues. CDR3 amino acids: CASSFTGLWYGYTF. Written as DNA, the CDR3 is TGTGCCAGCAGCTTCACAGGCCTATGGTATGGCTACACCTTC.

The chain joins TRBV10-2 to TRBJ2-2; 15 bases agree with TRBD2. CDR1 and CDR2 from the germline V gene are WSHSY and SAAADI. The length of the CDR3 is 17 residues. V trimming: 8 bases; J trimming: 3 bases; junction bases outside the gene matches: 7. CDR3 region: CASRGLAGGRYTGELFF. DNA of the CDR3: TGCGCCAGCCGAGGACTAGCGGGAGGGAGGTACACCGGGGAGCTGTTTTTT.

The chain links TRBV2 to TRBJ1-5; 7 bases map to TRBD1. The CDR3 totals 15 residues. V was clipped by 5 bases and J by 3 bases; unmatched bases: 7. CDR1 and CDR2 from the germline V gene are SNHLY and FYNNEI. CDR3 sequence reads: CASSSLDRINQPQHF. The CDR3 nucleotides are TGTGCCAGCAGTTCTTTGGACAGGATCAATCAGCCCCAGCATTTT.